The 5 T cell receptor beta chains in this list originate from one sample, sequenced in a study of blood T cell repertoires in COVID-19. Clones were read by immunoSEQ multiplex PCR, and TCRdb kept only the in-frame ones, dropping some. Of 130,000 to 150,000 clones in the sample, about four fifths are singletons; the top ten hold roughly 8%. Sequencing was done on a sample of peripheral blood. Receptors were obtained from a human donor in a cohort sampled during active COVID-19.

The rearrangement links TRBV4-1 to TRBJ2-7, with TRBD2 identical over 12 bases. Looked up from germline, CDR1 is MGHRA and CDR2 is YSYEKL. The length of the CDR3 is 19 residues. Trimming at V came to 0 bases and at J to 5 bases, leaving 14 bases not matched to a gene. The CDR3 DNA follows: TGCGCCAGCAGCCAAGATCCTACCGAGGCTAGCGGGAGGGCCAACGAGCAGTACTTC. Translation gives CASSQDPTEASGRANEQYF.

This clone appeared a single time. The rearrangement joins TRBV18 to TRBJ2-7; 7 bases are shared with TRBD1. Germline-derived CDR1 and CDR2 are KGHSH and LQKENI. V lost 4 bases and J lost 7; bases outside the gene matches: 7. CDR3 length equals 13 residues. The CDR3 sequence is CASSLGTVREQYF. DNA of the CDR3: TGTGCCAGCTCACTTGGGACAGTGAGGGAGCAGTACTTC.

The chain combines TRBV11-2 with TRBJ2-5; perhaps TRBD2 as D (5 bases). The CDR3 covers 12 residues. The germline V gene has CDR1 SGHAT and CDR2 FQNNGV. The ends were cut back, 9 bases at V and 7 bases at J, with 15 bases in the middle. In DNA, the CDR3 is TGTGCCAGTAGTTCGGGCCGGGGGACCCAGTACTTC. Its protein is CASSSGRGTQYF.

This chain links TRBV19 with TRBJ1-5; TRBD1 matches 10 bases. CDR1 is LNHDA and CDR2 is SQIVND in the germline V gene (reference sequence). The CDR3 contains 15 residues. After removal of 5 bases from V and 5 bases from J, the junction contained 6 bases not matched to a gene. Written as DNA, the CDR3 is TGTGCCAGTAGTTGGGGGACAGGGGTAGATCAGCCCCAGCATTTT. Translated: CASSWGTGVDQPQHF.

This chain joins TRBV18 and TRBJ2-7, with 8 bases fitting TRBD2. The CDR3 has 13 residues. From germline, CDR1 is KGHSH and CDR2 LQKENI. Trimming at V came to 6 bases and at J to 3 bases, leaving 4 bases not matched to a gene. The CDR3 nucleotides read TGTGCCAGCTCTAGCGGGGCGAACTACGAGCAGTACTTC. Translation: CASSSGANYEQYF.